This T cell receptor beta chain was sequenced for a study of CXCR3-negative and CXCR3-positive naive CD8 T cells. Points from the study as a whole: Similar TRBV-TRBJ gene usage was seen in naive CXCR3-negative and CXCR3-positive cells, but not in memory cells. Naive cells that were CXCR3-positive had more hydrophobic TRB CDR3s (compared with CXCR3-negative naive cells).

The CDR3 is made up of 17 amino acids. CDR1 and CDR2 (germline): MDHEN, SYDVKM. Naive CD8+ T cells had a CD45RO-CCR7+CD27+CD95- phenotype. The authors prepared UMI-labeled TRB cDNA libraries by 5' RACE. Following a re-call of the 5' RACE reads, TCRdb has one entry per CDR3 protein and lacks DNA. The record lists tens of thousands of distinct CDR3 sequences, of which the ten most abundant hold roughly 0.59%. Comments on this clonotype: Its target is not known.

The receptor's source is a human donor in good health. Some clones in this sample may be carry-over from other donors' samples. The sample consisted of naive CXCR3+ CD8+ T cells from blood. Subset reported: CD45RO-CCR7+CD27+CD95- naive CD8+ T cells expressing CXCR3 (TNR3+). This chain connects TRBV28 to TRBJ1-2; TCRdb lists TRBD1, though no DNA is available to test this call. CDR3 amino acids: CASSPRGQGFMSYGYTF.